Listed below are T cell receptor beta chains from one sample, sequenced in a study of T cell responses to AZD1222 COVID-19 vaccine. Repertoires were generated with immunoSEQ multiplex PCR, while TCRdb's copy carries only in-frame clones and drops some. In the table there are around 73,000 clones, 85% to 90% of which are singletons. The sample here was peripheral blood, taken 28 days after the second AZD1222 dose. These receptor sequences come from an adult who received the AZD1222 COVID-19 vaccine. The CDR3 runs from the conserved cysteine through the conserved F or W. A D gene is named only where the DNA matches it firmly. The size entry is marked missing in some rows and otherwise reads once, few, many or a size class.

cdr3_aa: CASSYLAAGRREQYF
cdr3_nt: TGTGCCAGCAGTTACTTGGCAGCGGGGCGGAGGGAGCAGTACTTC
j_call: TRBJ2-7
v_call: TRBV6-2/TRBV6-3
cdr3_length: 15
d_call: TRBD2
clone_size: once

cdr3_aa: CASSLGTSGTTGELFF
cdr3_nt: TGTGCCAGCAGCTTAGGGACTAGCGGGACCACCGGGGAGCTGTTTTTT
j_call: TRBJ2-2
v_call: TRBV7-6
cdr3_length: 16
d_call: TRBD2
clone_size: -

cdr3_aa: CASSESGQYGYTF
cdr3_nt: TGTGCCAGCAGTGAATCGGGACAGTATGGCTACACCTTC
j_call: TRBJ1-2
v_call: TRBV6-1
cdr3_length: 13
d_call: TRBD1
clone_size: -

cdr3_aa: CASSSRWEQYF
cdr3_nt: TGTGCCAGCAGTTCCCGGTGGGAGCAGTACTTC
j_call: TRBJ2-7
v_call: TRBV27
cdr3_length: 11
d_call: -
clone_size: -

cdr3_aa: CASSVGLAGPTGELFF
cdr3_nt: TGTGCCAGCAGCGTAGGACTAGCGGGACCCACCGGGGAGCTGTTTTTT
j_call: TRBJ2-2
v_call: TRBV9
cdr3_length: 16
d_call: TRBD2
clone_size: -

cdr3_aa: CASSFGRTVYEQYF
cdr3_nt: TGCGCCAGCAGCTTTGGAAGGACAGTCTACGAGCAGTACTTC
j_call: TRBJ2-7
v_call: TRBV5-1
cdr3_length: 14
d_call: -
clone_size: -

cdr3_aa: CATSDFNRYRGYTF
cdr3_nt: TGTGCCACCAGTGATTTTAACCGGTACCGTGGCTACACCTTC
j_call: TRBJ1-2
v_call: TRBV24-1
cdr3_length: 14
d_call: -
clone_size: -

cdr3_aa: CSASTRTGVADTQYF
cdr3_nt: TGCAGTGCTAGTACTCGCACAGGGGTAGCAGATACGCAGTATTTT
j_call: TRBJ2-3
v_call: TRBV20-1
cdr3_length: 15
d_call: TRBD1
clone_size: -

cdr3_aa: CASSWDGGNTEAFF
cdr3_nt: TGTGCCAGCAGTTGGGACGGGGGGAACACTGAAGCTTTCTTT
j_call: TRBJ1-1
v_call: TRBV2
cdr3_length: 14
d_call: -
clone_size: -

cdr3_aa: CASTPLGSGANVLTF
cdr3_nt: TGTGCCAGCACCCCGTTGGGCTCTGGGGCCAACGTCCTGACTTTC
j_call: TRBJ2-6
v_call: TRBV6-5
cdr3_length: 15
d_call: -
clone_size: once

cdr3_aa: CASSLQFAGPLGNEQFF
cdr3_nt: TGTGCCAGCAGCTTACAATTTGCGGGACCCTTGGGCAATGAGCAGTTCTTC
j_call: TRBJ2-1
v_call: TRBV7-6
cdr3_length: 17
d_call: -
clone_size: -

cdr3_aa: CASSLESWVNTEAFF
cdr3_nt: TGTGCCAGCAGCTTGGAGTCCTGGGTTAACACTGAAGCTTTCTTT
j_call: TRBJ1-1
v_call: TRBV5-4
cdr3_length: 15
d_call: -
clone_size: -

cdr3_aa: CASSLEAGYTDTQYF
cdr3_nt: TGTGCCAGCAGCTTAGAGGCCGGATACACAGATACGCAGTATTTT
j_call: TRBJ2-3
v_call: TRBV11-1
cdr3_length: 15
d_call: -
clone_size: -

cdr3_aa: CASSLVGVMNTEAFF
cdr3_nt: TGTGCCAGCAGTCTTGTTGGGGTAATGAACACTGAAGCTTTCTTT
j_call: TRBJ1-1
v_call: TRBV6-5
cdr3_length: 15
d_call: -
clone_size: -

cdr3_aa: CASSVSDRRVGPGQKRNTIYF
cdr3_nt: TGTGCCAGCAGCGTATCAGATCGTAGGGTCGGCCCTGGACAGAAACGAAACACCATATATTTT
j_call: TRBJ1-3
v_call: TRBV9
cdr3_length: 21
d_call: -
clone_size: -

cdr3_aa: CASRGPMGAGSPLHF
cdr3_nt: TGTGCCAGCAGGGGACCCATGGGGGCGGGTTCACCCCTCCACTTT
j_call: TRBJ1-6
v_call: TRBV6-5
cdr3_length: 15
d_call: -
clone_size: once

cdr3_aa: CAWSGTGGETQYF
cdr3_nt: TGTGCCTGGAGTGGGACAGGGGGAGAGACCCAGTACTTC
j_call: TRBJ2-5
v_call: TRBV30
cdr3_length: 13
d_call: TRBD1
clone_size: -

cdr3_aa: CASSNRDRWADTQYF
cdr3_nt: TGTGCCAGCAGTAACCGGGACCGATGGGCAGATACGCAGTATTTT
j_call: TRBJ2-3
v_call: TRBV27
cdr3_length: 15
d_call: -
clone_size: once

cdr3_aa: CASSEGASRQPQHF
cdr3_nt: TGTGCCAGCAGTGAAGGGGCCAGTAGGCAGCCCCAGCATTTT
j_call: TRBJ1-5
v_call: TRBV2
cdr3_length: 14
d_call: -
clone_size: -

cdr3_aa: CASSWTGPNTEAFF
cdr3_nt: TGTGCCAGTAGTTGGACAGGGCCGAACACTGAAGCTTTCTTT
j_call: TRBJ1-1
v_call: TRBV19
cdr3_length: 14
d_call: TRBD1
clone_size: once

cdr3_aa: CASSQRDRGTGELFF
cdr3_nt: TGCGCCAGCAGTCAACGGGACAGAGGCACCGGGGAGCTGTTTTTT
j_call: TRBJ2-2
v_call: TRBV23-1
cdr3_length: 15
d_call: TRBD1
clone_size: -

cdr3_aa: CASSLQGLNNEKLFF
cdr3_nt: TGCGCCAGCAGCCTACAGGGTCTCAACAATGAAAAACTGTTTTTT
j_call: TRBJ1-4
v_call: TRBV5-1
cdr3_length: 15
d_call: -
clone_size: -

cdr3_aa: CASSLIGSNYGYTF
cdr3_nt: TGTGCCAGCAGCTTAATCGGCAGTAACTATGGCTACACCTTC
j_call: TRBJ1-2
v_call: TRBV7-9
cdr3_length: 14
d_call: -
clone_size: -

cdr3_aa: CASILRDRAAGELFF
cdr3_nt: TGTGCCAGCATCCTCCGGGACAGGGCTGCCGGGGAGCTGTTTTTT
j_call: TRBJ2-2
v_call: TRBV7-9
cdr3_length: 15
d_call: TRBD1
clone_size: -

cdr3_aa: CASSRQGPGANVLTF
cdr3_nt: TGTGCCAGTAGCCGACAGGGTCCTGGGGCCAACGTCCTGACTTTC
j_call: TRBJ2-6
v_call: TRBV19
cdr3_length: 15
d_call: TRBD1
clone_size: -

cdr3_aa: CASSPLREFTGELFF
cdr3_nt: TGTGCCAGCAGCCCTCTGCGGGAATTCACCGGGGAGCTGTTTTTT
j_call: TRBJ2-2
v_call: TRBV9
cdr3_length: 15
d_call: -
clone_size: -

cdr3_aa: CASSVGLVTDTQYF
cdr3_nt: TGTGCCAGCAGCGTAGGTCTGGTCACAGATACGCAGTATTTT
j_call: TRBJ2-3
v_call: TRBV9
cdr3_length: 14
d_call: -
clone_size: -

cdr3_aa: CASSLTGQAYSNQPQHF
cdr3_nt: TGTGCCAGCAGTTTAACGGGACAGGCTTATAGCAATCAGCCCCAGCATTTT
j_call: TRBJ1-5
v_call: TRBV27
cdr3_length: 17
d_call: TRBD1
clone_size: once

cdr3_aa: CASWESNQPQHF
cdr3_nt: TGCGCCAGTTGGGAGAGCAATCAGCCCCAGCATTTT
j_call: TRBJ1-5
v_call: TRBV23-1
cdr3_length: 12
d_call: -
clone_size: -

cdr3_aa: CASTRDNSYEQYF
cdr3_nt: TGTGCCAGCACCCGGGACAACTCCTACGAGCAGTACTTC
j_call: TRBJ2-7
v_call: TRBV2
cdr3_length: 13
d_call: -
clone_size: -

cdr3_aa: CASSTKVSPEQYF
cdr3_nt: TGCGCCAGCAGCACGAAGGTGAGCCCAGAGCAGTACTTC
j_call: TRBJ2-7
v_call: TRBV5-1
cdr3_length: 13
d_call: -
clone_size: -

cdr3_aa: CASSIDLTGPTEAFF
cdr3_nt: TGTGCCAGTAGTATAGACTTGACAGGGCCTACTGAAGCTTTCTTT
j_call: TRBJ1-1
v_call: TRBV19
cdr3_length: 15
d_call: TRBD1
clone_size: once

cdr3_aa: CASSLPGGIAYGYTF
cdr3_nt: TGTGCCAGCAGCTTACCAGGGGGGATTGCCTATGGCTACACCTTC
j_call: TRBJ1-2
v_call: TRBV5-4
cdr3_length: 15
d_call: TRBD1
clone_size: -